Below are 10 T cell receptor beta chains sequenced from a single sample in a study of vaccination and CD4 T cells after COVID-19. Sequence data for DNA of cultured CD4+ T cells were generated by the Oncomine TCR Beta short-read assay. TCRdb reanalysed the PCR reads using MiXCR and keeps one entry per CDR3 protein. This table holds about 14,000 distinct CDR3 sequences, about three fifths found once. Treatment given: approximately 10-day PBMC culture with coronavirus spike peptide pools or control peptides (ViraFEST assay). No antigen has been assigned to these receptors. Sequencing used CD4+ T cells from blood, cultured in vitro. Receptors were obtained from a human donor who had recovered from COVID-19.

The V and J genes are TRBV2 and TRBJ2-5; D might be TRBD2 (6 bases). The germline V gene encodes CDR1 SNHLY and CDR2 FYNNEI. Trimming removed 8 bases at V and 4 bases at J, with 17 bases between. The CDR3 is 14 residues long. CDR3 region: CASGARLVGETQYF. In DNA, the CDR3 is TGTGCCAGCGGGGCTAGACTAGTGGGAGAGACCCAGTACTTC.

On this clonotype: The junction differs from germline at one of its ends, possibly a read error. The J gene is TRBJ2-7, the V gene TRBV5-8, with 13 bases that match TRBD2. Germline lookup yields CDR1 SGHTS and CDR2 YDEGEE. The CDR3 has 17 residues. The CDR3 nucleotides read TGCGCCAGCAGCCAAGATATACTAGCGGGAGGGGGCTACGAGCAGTACTTC. This translates into CASSQDILAGGGYEQYF.

This clonotype was observed once. The gene calls are TRBV2 and TRBJ2-7; TRBD1 matches at 9 bases. This CDR3 is built from 15 residues. Looked up from germline, CDR1 is SNHLY and CDR2 is FYNNEI. Trimming cost V 2 bases and J 5 bases; bases outside gene matches: 7. CDR3 sequence reads: CASSEFGQGLDEQYF. The DNA for the CDR3 is TGTGCCAGCAGTGAATTTGGACAGGGGCTGGACGAGCAGTACTTC.

V and J are TRBV7-2 and TRBJ2-2; TRBD1 matches at 10 bases. The CDR3 runs 15 residues. The germline V gene encodes CDR1 SGHTA and CDR2 FQGNSA. V lost 5 bases and J lost 5; bases outside the gene matches: 5. The CDR3 reads CASSMTGGLTGELFF. The DNA of the CDR3 is TGTGCCAGCAGCATGACAGGGGGCTTAACCGGGGAGCTGTTTTTT.

V is TRBV6-1 and J is TRBJ1-1, with D perhaps matching TRBD1 (5 bases). The CDR3 runs 14 residues. Trimming pared 6 bases from V and 5 bases from J, leaving 16 bases between. Germline V lookup: CDR1 MNHNS, CDR2 SASEGT. The DNA for the CDR3 is TGTGCCAGCAGATCCCTTTGGGGGGGAACTGAAGCTTTCTTT. Its protein product is CASRSLWGGTEAFF.

This chain uses TRBV18 with TRBJ2-6, with unresolved D. The CDR3 consists of 17 residues. Germline lookup yields CDR1 KGHSH and CDR2 LQKENI. Trimming took 3 bases from V and 0 from J, leaving 12 bases between them. CDR3 nucleotide sequence: TGTGCCAGCTCACCTGACCTCCGTAACTCTGGGGCCAACGTCCTGACTTTC. Protein sequence: CASSPDLRNSGANVLTF.

This clonotype was counted between two and nine times. The chain joins TRBV27 to TRBJ1-2, with D possibly matching TRBD1 (5 bases). This CDR3 comprises 12 residues. Germline CDR1 MNHEY, CDR2 SMNVEV (reference sequence). V lost 5 bases, J lost 8 bases, and 12 bases lay in between. CDR3 protein: CASSPPKGGYTF. The CDR3 nucleotides read TGTGCCAGCAGTCCACCCAAGGGGGGCTACACCTTC.

A few counts support this clonotype. The chain recombines TRBV7-2 with TRBJ2-3; either TRBD1 or TRBD2 may supply D (6 bases each). In germline, CDR1 is SGHTA, CDR2 FQGNSA. The CDR3 length is 14 residues. V shed 4 bases and J shed 2 bases, with 10 bases lying between them. CDR3: CASSSGDFTDTQYF. In nucleotides, the CDR3 is TGTGCCAGCAGCTCAGGGGACTTCACAGATACGCAGTATTTT.

The rearrangement links TRBV7-3 to TRBJ2-1; TRBD2 matches 9 bases. Germline lookup yields CDR1 SGHTA and CDR2 FQGTGA. The CDR3 contains 17 residues. J lost 5 bases, V lost 0 bases, and 8 bases had no gene match. The chain's CDR3 is CASSLTAAGGSDNEQFF. CDR3 coding DNA: TGTGCCAGCAGCTTAACGGCGGCGGGAGGGTCGGACAATGAGCAGTTCTTC.

This clonotype was detected only a few times. The genes are TRBV2 and TRBJ1-1; D is perhaps TRBD1 (5 bases). Trimming removed 6 bases at V and 5 bases at J, with 13 bases between. Germline V lookup: CDR1 SNHLY, CDR2 FYNNEI. The CDR3 spans 13 residues. The CDR3 loop is CASRGAGLTEAFF. In DNA form, the CDR3 reads TGTGCCAGCAGAGGGGCGGGCCTGACTGAAGCTTTCTTT. Full variable domain (outside the CDR3, taken from reference TRBV2 and TRBJ1-1): EPEVTQTPSHQVTQMGQEVILRCVPISNHLYFYWYRQILGQKVEFLVSFYNNEISEKSEIFDDQFSVERPDGSNFTLKIRSTKLEDSAMYFCASRGAGLTEAFFGQGTRLTVV.